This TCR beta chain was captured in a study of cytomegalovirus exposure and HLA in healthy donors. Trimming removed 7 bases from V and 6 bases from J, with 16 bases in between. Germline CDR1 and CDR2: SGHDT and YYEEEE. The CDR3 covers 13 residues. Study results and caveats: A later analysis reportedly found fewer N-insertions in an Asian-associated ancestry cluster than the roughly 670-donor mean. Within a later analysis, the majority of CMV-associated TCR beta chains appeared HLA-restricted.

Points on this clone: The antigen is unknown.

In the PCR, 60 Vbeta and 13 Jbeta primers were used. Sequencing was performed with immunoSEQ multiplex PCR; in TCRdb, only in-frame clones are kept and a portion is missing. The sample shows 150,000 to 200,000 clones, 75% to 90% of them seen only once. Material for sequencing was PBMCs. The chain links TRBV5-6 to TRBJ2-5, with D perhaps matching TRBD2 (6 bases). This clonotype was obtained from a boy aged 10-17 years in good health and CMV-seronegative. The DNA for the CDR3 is TGTGCCAGCCACCGGGGCGGGGCAAAGACCCAGTACTTC. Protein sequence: CASHRGGAKTQYF.